One sample yielded the 16 T cell receptor beta chains listed below, sequenced in a study of blood T cell repertoires in COVID-19. Profiling relied on immunoSEQ multiplex PCR, and the TCRdb table lists in-frame clones only, not all of them. This sample has more than 150,000 clones, with over 80% found just once. Specimen: peripheral blood. All receptors derive from a woman in her sixties with acute or convalescent COVID-19.

The J gene is TRBJ1-2, the V gene TRBV19; D remains ambiguous. The CDR3 loop spans 15 amino acids. Trimming stripped 7 bases from V and 4 bases from J, with 19 bases between. Germline CDR1 is LNHDA and CDR2 is SQIVND (reference sequence). DNA for the CDR3: TGTGCCAGTAAGAAATTTCCGACGGGAGTCTATGGCTACACCTTC. Its translation is CASKKFPTGVYGYTF.

The chain has TRBV2 and TRBJ2-2; 10 positions match TRBD1. Germline values: CDR1 SNHLY, CDR2 FYNNEI. V lost 4 bases to trimming and J lost 7 bases; unmatched junction nucleotides: 9. The CDR3 length is 16 residues. The CDR3 region is CASSVTRTGGIGELFF. The CDR3 DNA is TGTGCCAGCAGTGTCACACGGACAGGGGGGATCGGGGAGCTGTTTTTT.

V is TRBV12-3 or TRBV12-4 and J is TRBJ1-1, with TRBD1 matching 8 bases. The CDR3 covers 13 residues. Trimming took 5 bases from V and 6 from J; bases not matched to a gene: 5. The CDR3 nucleotides read TGTGCCAGCAGTCCTTCGACAGGGGCTGAAGCTTTCTTT. Its protein product is CASSPSTGAEAFF.

The DNA for the CDR3 is TGTGCCAGCAGCCAACTCACCGGGACAGGGACCCAAGAGACCCAGTACTTC. Protein sequence: CASSQLTGTGTQETQYF. The chain couples TRBV4-2 to TRBJ2-5, with TRBD1 matching 9 bases. The CDR3 sequence is 17 residues long. Germline values: CDR1 LGHNA, CDR2 YNFKEQ. V lost 2 bases to trimming and J lost 1 base; unmatched junction nucleotides: 8.

The CDR3 here is CASSLVDRGTYGYTF. CDR3 DNA sequence: TGTGCCAGCAGCTTAGTAGACAGGGGGACCTATGGCTACACCTTC. The V and J genes are TRBV7-2 and TRBJ1-2; the match to TRBD1 covers 9 bases. The CDR3 totals 15 residues. Germline loops: CDR1 SGHTA, CDR2 FQGNSA. V dropped 1 base and J dropped 4; count of bases not matched to a gene: 4.

This chain links TRBV5-1 with TRBJ1-4; D gene unclear. The CDR3 runs 13 residues. Germline V gene data show CDR1 as SGHRS and CDR2 as YFSETQ. The V and J ends lost 0 bases and 8 bases respectively, with 8 bases between them. DNA of the CDR3: TGCGCCAGCAGCTTGGAACTGGTGGAAAAACTGTTTTTT. Translated: CASSLELVEKLFF.

This clone was counted only a few times. The V call is TRBV7-6, the J call TRBJ2-3; 7 bases are shared with TRBD1. V lost 2 bases to trimming and J lost 0 bases; unmatched junction nucleotides: 2. The CDR3 runs 15 residues. CDR1 and CDR2 from the germline V gene are SGHVS and FNYEAQ. CDR3 residues: CASSLPTGSTDTQYF. The CDR3, as DNA: TGTGCCAGCAGCTTACCGACAGGGAGCACAGATACGCAGTATTTT.

This chain connects TRBV14 to TRBJ2-3; 9 bases match TRBD2. Per germline, CDR1 SGHDN and CDR2 FVKESK. The CDR3 has 16 amino acids. V gave up 3 bases and J gave up 11 bases; unmatched junction bases: 15. CDR3 protein: CASSHAGTSPGSGQYF. The CDR3 bases are TGTGCCAGCAGCCACGCGGGGACTAGCCCCGGGAGTGGGCAGTATTTT.

The chain carries TRBV10-3 and TRBJ2-3; D is perhaps TRBD1 (6 bases). There are 17 residues in the CDR3. Per germline, CDR1 ENHRY and CDR2 SYGVKD. The V and J ends lost 3 bases and 1 base respectively, with 17 bases between them. CDR3 protein: CAISETAGTQGTDTQYF. CDR3 nucleotide sequence: TGTGCCATCAGTGAAACGGCCGGGACACAAGGCACAGATACGCAGTATTTT.

The chain is built from TRBV12-3 or TRBV12-4 and TRBJ1-6; 7 bases match TRBD1. The V segment lost 8 bases and the J segment 10 bases; nucleotides outside the gene matches: 5. CDR3 size: 12 residues. The CDR3 protein is CASGRGQSPLHF. The CDR3 DNA reads as TGTGCCAGCGGTAGGGGGCAATCACCCCTCCACTTT.

The chain is built from TRBV5-4 and TRBJ1-3; D call uncertain. Germline V gives CDR1 SGHNT, CDR2 YYREEE (reference sequence). This CDR3 has 14 amino acids. V shed 2 bases and J shed 3 bases, with 9 bases lying between them. CDR3 in DNA: TGTGCCAGCAGCTTCGGAGCCTTTGGAAACACCATATATTTT. This gives the protein CASSFGAFGNTIYF.

This clone has a handful of counts. The J gene is TRBJ1-6, the V gene TRBV7-2, with D perhaps TRBD1 (5 bases). This CDR3 spans 18 amino acids. The ends were cut back, 3 bases at V and 0 bases at J, with 15 bases in the middle. Per germline, CDR1 SGHTA and CDR2 FQGNSA. CDR3 coding DNA: TGTGCCAGCAGCTTGCGGGACGGATCAAGCTCCTATAATTCACCCCTCCACTTT. The encoded protein is CASSLRDGSSSYNSPLHF. The complete variable domain, with remaining parts taken from reference TRBV7-2 and TRBJ1-6, reads GAGVSQSPSNKVTEKGKDVELRCDPISGHTALYWYRQSLGQGLEFLIYFQGNSAPDKSGLPSDRFSAERTGGSVSTLTIQRTQQEDSAVYLCASSLRDGSSSYNSPLHFGNGTRLTVT.

In this sample, this clone turned up once. The chain uses TRBV10-1 and TRBJ2-7; D may be TRBD1 (5 bases). The CDR3 consists of 14 residues. Germline V gene lookup returns CDR1 WNHNN and CDR2 SYGVQD (reference sequence). V was pared by 9 bases and J by 3 bases, with 18 bases between. The CDR3 loop reads CARMFDSVDYEQYF. The CDR3, as DNA: TGCGCCAGGATGTTTGACAGCGTAGACTACGAGCAGTACTTC.

This clone was seen only a few times. This rearrangement joins TRBV27 to TRBJ1-3, with 7 positions matching TRBD1. The CDR3 is 17 residues long. Germline assignment: CDR1 MNHEY and CDR2 SMNVEV (reference sequence). V trimming: 5 bases; J trimming: 3 bases; junction bases outside the gene matches: 13. CDR3 sequence reads: CASSQRDRKFGGNTIYF. The DNA for the CDR3 is TGTGCCAGCAGTCAAAGGGACAGAAAATTCGGTGGAAACACCATATATTTT.

CDR3: CSARAIEQYF. CDR3 DNA: TGCAGTGCTAGGGCAATCGAGCAGTACTTC. The V call is TRBV20-1, the J call TRBJ2-7, with unresolved D. The CDR3 covers 10 residues. The V gene lost 3 bases and the J gene lost 6 bases, with 6 bases spanning the gap. Germline V gene sequence: CDR1 DFQATT, CDR2 SNEGSKA (reference sequence).

The chain has TRBV21-1 and TRBJ1-6; the table's D call, TRBD1, was not checked against the DNA. TRBV21-1 is designated a pseudogene. The CDR3 is 15 amino acids. The CDR3 nucleotides read TGTGCCAGCAGCAAAGCAGGGGGCAAGGATTCACCCCTCCACTTT. It encodes CASSKAGGKDSPLHF.